These 20 T cell receptor beta chains originate from one sample sequenced in a study of cytomegalovirus exposure and HLA in healthy donors. The primer mix had 60 Vbeta and 13 Jbeta primers. Assay used: immunoSEQ multiplex PCR; TCRdb lists only in-frame clones, some missing. The sample holds approximately 99,000 clones, approximately 70% seen once. The sample was PBMCs. The receptors were sampled from a man aged 40-50 years in good health and CMV-seronegative.

The chain links TRBV5-1 to TRBJ2-3; possible D gene TRBD2, 5 bases. V lost 0 bases to trimming and J lost 6 bases, with 11 bases between them. The CDR3 runs 14 residues. Germline V gene lookup returns CDR1 SGHRS and CDR2 YFSETQ. The CDR3 DNA is TGCGCCAGCAGCTTGGACCCTGAGCGGGATACGCAGTATTTT. Translated, it gives CASSLDPERDTQYF.

This chain links TRBV6-5 with TRBJ2-7, with 8 bases identical to TRBD1. The CDR3 totals 15 residues. Germline CDR1 reads MNHEY; CDR2 reads SVGAGI. The J segment lost 4 bases and the V segment lost 4 bases, leaving 9 bases of the junction unmatched. The CDR3 loop reads CASSSDRDVGYEQYF. In DNA form, the CDR3 reads TGTGCCAGCAGTTCGGACAGGGATGTAGGGTACGAGCAGTACTTC.

The chain employs TRBV2 and TRBJ1-4; 7 bases match TRBD1. The germline V gene encodes CDR1 SNHLY and CDR2 FYNNEI. J gave up 13 bases and V 7 bases, and 12 bases lay outside the gene matches. This CDR3 region has 13 residues. The CDR3 region has the DNA TGTGCCAGCACCACAGACAGGGTGGGGGGACTGTTTTTT. It specifies CASTTDRVGGLFF.

This clone has a single count. The genes are TRBV6-1 and TRBJ2-2; maybe TRBD2 (6 bases). Between the trimmed V and J ends, which lost 6 bases and 2 bases, there was a span of 10 bases. Germline V gene sequence: CDR1 MNHNS, CDR2 SASEGT. The CDR3 is made up of 14 amino acids. CDR3 region: CASRRDHNTGELFF. The CDR3 nucleotides are TGTGCCAGCAGGCGGGACCACAACACCGGGGAGCTGTTTTTT.

This rearrangement joins TRBV11-2 to TRBJ2-6, with 9 bases identical to TRBD1. Germline loops: CDR1 SGHAT, CDR2 FQNNGV. Trimming removed 5 bases from V and 2 bases from J; junction bases left unmatched: 7. CDR3 length: 17 residues. This chain's CDR3 is CASSPRQGVAGANVLTF. DNA for the CDR3: TGTGCCAGCAGCCCCCGACAGGGGGTGGCTGGGGCCAACGTCCTGACTTTC. Complete variable domain (other parts from reference TRBV11-2 and TRBJ2-6): EAGVAQSPRYKIIEKRQSVAFWCNPISGHATLYWYQQILGQGPKLLIQFQNNGVVDDSQLPKDRFSAERLKGVDSTLKIQPAKLEDSAVYLCASSPRQGVAGANVLTFGAGSRLTVL.

This clone turned up a few times. The gene calls are TRBV7-7 and TRBJ2-3, with D possibly TRBD2 on 5 matching bases. Germline loops: CDR1 SSHAT, CDR2 FNYEAQ (reference sequence). The V and J ends lost 5 bases and 2 bases respectively, with 8 bases between them. This CDR3 region has 13 residues. CDR3 loop: CASSPRDTDTQYF. As DNA, the CDR3 is TGTGCCAGCAGCCCTCGGGACACAGATACGCAGTATTTT.

V gene TRBV25-1 combines with J gene TRBJ2-5, with TRBD1 identical over 10 bases. This CDR3 is 15 amino acids long. Losses at the gene ends were 3 bases for V and 5 bases for J; bases not matched to a gene: 6. Per the germline V gene, CDR1 is MGHDK and CDR2 is SYGVNS. CDR3: CASSDWTGGYETQYF. The CDR3 DNA is TGTGCCAGCAGTGACTGGACAGGGGGTTATGAGACCCAGTACTTC.

In this sample, this clone turned up a few times. This chain links TRBV29-1 with TRBJ1-2, with 7 nucleotides matching TRBD1. V shed 4 bases, J shed 3 bases, and the junction held 5 bases outside the gene matches. The CDR3 length is 13 residues. Per the germline V gene, CDR1 is SQVTM and CDR2 is ANQGSEA. In DNA form, the CDR3 reads TGCAGCGTTGTCGGCAGGGGGGACTATGGCTACACCTTC. Its protein product is CSVVGRGDYGYTF.

This chain joins TRBV4-3 and TRBJ2-1; TRBD2 matches 13 bases. The J segment lost 10 bases and the V segment lost 3 bases, leaving 9 bases of the junction unmatched. Germline V lookup: CDR1 LGHNA, CDR2 YSLEER. The CDR3 is made up of 16 amino acids. The CDR3 DNA reads as TGCGCCAGCAGCCACACTAGCGGGGGGGCAGTCGGGGAGCAGTTCTTC. Amino acids: CASSHTSGGAVGEQFF.

The genes are TRBV5-4 and TRBJ2-5; 10 bases line up with TRBD1. J gave up 5 bases and V 5 bases, and 15 bases lay outside the gene matches. The CDR3 is 17 residues long. Germline V CDR1 and CDR2: SGHNT, YYREEE (reference sequence). The CDR3 bases are TGTGCCAGCAGTCGACGACCGGGACAGGGGTATTTGGAGACCCAGTACTTC. Its protein product is CASSRRPGQGYLETQYF. The whole variable domain, remainder taken from reference TRBV5-4 and TRBJ2-5, is ETGVTQSPTHLIKTRGQQVTLRCSSQSGHNTVSWYQQALGQGPQFIFQYYREEENGRGNFPPRFSGLQFPNYSSELNVNALELDDSALYLCASSRRPGQGYLETQYFGPGTRLLVL.

V and J are TRBV2 and TRBJ2-2; tentatively, D is TRBD1 (6 bases). The CDR3 covers 19 residues. Germline V CDR1 and CDR2: SNHLY, FYNNEI. Trimming took 3 bases from V and 1 from J, leaving 21 bases between them. CDR3 in DNA: TGTGCCAGCAGTGAGGGGAATTTCCTGGACAGCCTGAACACCGGGGAGCTGTTTTTT. Amino acids: CASSEGNFLDSLNTGELFF. Complete variable domain (other parts from reference TRBV2 and TRBJ2-2): EPEVTQTPSHQVTQMGQEVILRCVPISNHLYFYWYRQILGQKVEFLVSFYNNEISEKSEIFDDQFSVERPDGSNFTLKIRSTKLEDSAMYFCASSEGNFLDSLNTGELFFGEGSRLTVL.

This clone showed up just once. The V gene is TRBV12-1, the J gene TRBJ1-5; the table's TRBD1 call for D was not verified on the DNA. TRBV12-1 corresponds to a pseudogene. The length of the CDR3 is 19 residues. This CDR3 reads CASSLLSGQGSHLNQPQHF. The CDR3 nucleotides are TGTGCCAGCAGCTTGCTATCCGGGCAGGGCTCGCACCTCAATCAGCCCCAGCATTTT.

The chain links TRBV7-6 to TRBJ2-1; 9 nucleotides align to TRBD2. With 3 bases clipped from V and 6 bases from J, the junction kept 9 bases outside the gene matches. Looked up from germline, CDR1 is SGHVS and CDR2 is FNYEAQ. The CDR3 totals 16 residues. The CDR3 DNA reads TGTGCCAGCAGCTTGGTAGGGCTAGCGGGGACCAATGAGCAGTTCTTC. Protein product: CASSLVGLAGTNEQFF. Combining the CDR3 with reference TRBV7-6 and TRBJ2-1 gives the whole variable domain GAGVSQSPRYKVTKRGQDVALRCDPISGHVSLYWYRQALGQGPEFLTYFNYEAQQDKSGLPNDRFSAERPEGSISTLTIQRTEQRDSAMYRCASSLVGLAGTNEQFFGPGTRLTVL.

The V and J genes are TRBV6-5 and TRBJ2-2, with D tentatively TRBD1 (6 bases). V was clipped by 7 bases and J by 6 bases, with 9 bases between them. This CDR3 has 12 amino acids. CDR1 is MNHEY and CDR2 is SVGAGI in the germline V gene. The CDR3 region has the DNA TGTGCCAGCACTGCAGGGGCCGGGGAGCTGTTTTTT. Amino acids: CASTAGAGELFF.

This clone was counted between two and nine times. The V gene is TRBV19, the J gene TRBJ1-5, with TRBD1 matching over 8 bases. The germline gives CDR1 LNHDA, CDR2 SQIVND (reference sequence). Trimming at V came to 6 bases and at J to 6 bases, leaving 10 bases not matched to a gene. This CDR3 region has 15 residues. In nucleotides, the CDR3 is TGTGCCAGTAGGGACAGGGATGGGGGGATTCAGCCCCAGCATTTT. Encoded protein: CASRDRDGGIQPQHF.

This chain links TRBV2 with TRBJ2-7; the D is unclear. Germline V gene sequence: CDR1 SNHLY, CDR2 FYNNEI. V was shortened by 2 bases and J by 2 bases, with 7 bases between the two germline ends. This CDR3 comprises 13 residues. CDR3 sequence reads: CASSESPAYEQYF. The CDR3 DNA sequence: TGTGCCAGCAGTGAATCCCCAGCCTACGAGCAGTACTTC.

The CDR3 sequence: CASSQETSGVDTQYF. The CDR3 DNA follows: TGTGCCAGCAGCCAAGAGACTAGCGGGGTGGATACGCAGTATTTT. This rearrangement joins TRBV4-2 to TRBJ2-3; the match to TRBD2 covers 11 bases. J was trimmed by 6 bases and V by 0 bases; bases with no gene match: 2. Germline V gene data show CDR1 as LGHNA and CDR2 as YNFKEQ. This CDR3 spans 15 amino acids.

V usage is TRBV4-2 and J usage is TRBJ2-1; 8 bases match TRBD2. V lost 0 bases to trimming and J lost 8 bases; unmatched junction nucleotides: 9. Germline V CDR1 and CDR2: LGHNA, YNFKEQ. This CDR3 comprises 16 residues. Written as DNA, the CDR3 is TGTGCCAGCAGCCAAGAGGGCGGGGGGTTCCTCGATGAGCAGTTCTTC. Translated: CASSQEGGGFLDEQFF.

The V gene is TRBV5-1, the J gene TRBJ2-1; 9 bases agree with TRBD2. Trimming removed 0 bases from V and 10 bases from J; junction bases left unmatched: 8. Looked up from germline, CDR1 is SGHRS and CDR2 is YFSETQ. This CDR3 is built from 15 residues. The CDR3 here is CASSLDGGGAYEQFF. The CDR3 nucleotides read TGCGCCAGCAGCTTGGATGGCGGGGGGGCGTACGAGCAGTTCTTC.

On this clone itself: This sample also contains other DNA sequences that code for the same CDR3. This rearrangement joins TRBV7-2 to TRBJ1-3, with D unresolved. The germline gives CDR1 SGHTA, CDR2 FQGNSA. V lost 2 bases and J lost 4, with 6 bases in between. The CDR3 consists of 13 residues. This CDR3 is CASSLRRGNTIYF. In nucleotides, the CDR3 is TGTGCCAGCAGCTTACGGAGAGGAAACACCATATATTTT.